This section outlines one T cell receptor (beta chain) sequence together with its context. Its specificity is unknown. This sample was included in a study of CD8 T cells in ankylosing spondylitis. Regarding the study as a whole: Ankylosing spondylitis blood appeared to carry a characteristic TCR beta motif of roughly eight highly homologous variants. Before this, some motif variants had been reported in reactive arthritis synovial fluid and blood. Reportedly, disease-linked clones are significantly enriched in ankylosing spondylitis patients' matched synovial fluid.

The authors made TCR beta libraries by quantitative 5'-RACE with molecular barcodes. TCRdb reprocessed the 5' RACE reads with MiXCR, giving one entry per CDR3 protein. The repertoire holds approximately 300,000 distinct CDR3 sequences, with 20% as singletons. The J segment lost 5 bases and the V segment lost 5 bases, leaving 7 bases of the junction unmatched. The germline V gene encodes CDR1 DFQATT and CDR2 SNEGSKA (reference sequence). This CDR3 spans 15 amino acids. Sequencing used blood, either unsorted or a sorted T cell fraction (not recorded which). V gene TRBV20-1 combines with J gene TRBJ2-5; 14 nucleotides agree with TRBD2. This TCR was recovered from a male donor with ankylosing spondylitis or in good health (not recorded which). The CDR3 DNA reads TGCAGTGCTGGATGGACTAGCGGGAGGCAGGAGACCCAGTACTTC. Translated: CSAGWTSGRQETQYF.